Given below is one T cell receptor (beta chain) in context. Its antigen is unidentified. The data originate from a study of response to subunit inactivated influenza vaccine. Study-wide findings and caveats: Each seasonal flu vaccination may recruit only limited new T cells, authors suggested.

Germline V gene sequence: CDR1 DFQATT, CDR2 SNEGSKA (reference sequence). The CDR3 has 14 residues. The V gene lost 0 bases and the J gene lost 5 bases, with 8 bases spanning the gap. TCRdb itself ran the RT-PCR reads through MiXCR, one entry per CDR3 protein. The sample lists hundreds of thousands of distinct CDR3 sequences, approximately 17% occurring once. This material consisted of CD4+ T cells sorted from PBMCs, taken about 23 months after vaccination. This receptor was identified in a man aged 50 to 69 who received an inactivated influenza vaccine. V and J are TRBV20-1 and TRBJ1-6; tentatively, D is TRBD1 (5 bases). CDR3 protein: CSARDDRNNSPLHF. The CDR3 DNA reads TGCAGTGCTAGAGACGACAGAAATAATTCACCCCTCCACTTT.